Given below is one TCR beta chain in context. This PCR relied on a set of 60 Vbeta primers and 13 Jbeta primers. The method was immunoSEQ multiplex PCR; TCRdb's version includes in-frame clones alone and lacks a portion of them. The sample lists 100,000 to 150,000 clones, around 83% occurring once. The sample belongs to a study of cytomegalovirus exposure and HLA in healthy donors. This TCR derives from a man between 45 and 60 years old in good health and CMV-seronegative. The sequencing sample was made of PBMCs.

The chain's CDR3 is CASSVGRRTSGGANEQFF. DNA for the CDR3: TGTGCCAGCAGCGTAGGGAGAAGGACTAGCGGGGGGGCGAATGAGCAGTTCTTC. The rearrangement uses TRBV9 and TRBJ2-1, with 15 bases fitting TRBD2. This CDR3 has 18 amino acids. Germline V gene data show CDR1 as SGDLS and CDR2 as YYNGEE. V lost 0 bases to trimming and J lost 7 bases; unmatched junction nucleotides: 8.